This is a list of T cell receptor beta chains from one sample in a study of cytomegalovirus exposure and HLA in healthy donors. Profiled with immunoSEQ multiplex PCR; TCRdb holds only in-frame clones, not every one. The repertoire holds 99,000 or so clones, with 12% as singletons. The sequenced sample was PBMCs. The source is a man in his forties in good health and CMV-seropositive. Each CDR3 is given with its conserved first and last residue. The order of the fields is V gene, J gene, D gene, clone size, CDR3 length, CDR3 DNA, CDR3 protein. A D gene is named only where the DNA matches it firmly. The size entry is marked missing in some rows and otherwise reads once, few, many or a size class.

TRBV28	TRBJ2-7	TRBD2	NA	15	TGTGCCAGCAGTTCCCTAGGGAGGGGAGCCTACGAGCAGTACTTC	CASSSLGRGAYEQYF
TRBV29-1	TRBJ1-2	TRBD1	NA	14	TGCAGCGTTGTGGGTGGGACAGGGATCTATGGCTACACCTTC	CSVVGGTGIYGYTF
TRBV7-9	TRBJ1-5	NA	NA	15	TGTGCCAGCAGCTTATTCGGGGTCTCCGATCAGCCCCAGCATTTT	CASSLFGVSDQPQHF
TRBV5-1	TRBJ1-4	TRBD1	few	15	TGCGCCAGCAGCCTCGGGACAGGGGGAGGTGAAAAACTGTTTTTT	CASSLGTGGGEKLFF
TRBV4-1	TRBJ2-1	TRBD2	NA	17	TGCGCCAGCAGCCAAAGACCAAGTAGCGGGAGCTTGGATGAGCAGTTCTTC	CASSQRPSSGSLDEQFF
TRBV2	TRBJ2-3	NA	few	12	TGTGCCAGCACCCTAGGCACAGATACGCAGTATTTT	CASTLGTDTQYF
TRBV4-1	TRBJ1-1	NA	once	17	TGCGCCAGCAGCCCGTTGAACCCTATGTCGCCGAACACTGAAGCTTTCTTT	CASSPLNPMSPNTEAFF
TRBV2	TRBJ1-2	NA	NA	13	TGTGCCAGCAGGGACACAGGGTTTGATGGCTACACCTTC	CASRDTGFDGYTF
TRBV27	TRBJ2-7	TRBD2	NA	13	TGTGCCAGCAGTCCGACTAGCGCCTACGAGCAGTACTTC	CASSPTSAYEQYF
TRBV28	TRBJ1-5	NA	few	15	TGTGCCAGCAGCCTACCCGGGAGCAGCAATCAGCCCCAGCATTTT	CASSLPGSSNQPQHF
TRBV19	TRBJ2-5	NA	NA	12	TGTGCCAGTGGTCCGGGTGCGGAGACCCAGTACTTC	CASGPGAETQYF
TRBV7-7	TRBJ2-7	NA	few	15	TGTGCCAGCAGCTTAGACGTAGGGGTCGGGTACGAGCAGTACTTC	CASSLDVGVGYEQYF
TRBV6-5	TRBJ2-7	TRBD2	few	16	TGTGCCAGCAGTTACTCGGAGCCGGAGCGGGGCTACGAGCAGTACTTC	CASSYSEPERGYEQYF
TRBV18	TRBJ1-1	TRBD1	few	13	TGTGCCAGCTCACCAGACAGGGGCACTGAAGCTTTCTTT	CASSPDRGTEAFF
TRBV18	TRBJ2-2	NA	NA	13	TGTGCCAGCTCACCGGGACTGACCGGGGAGCTGTTTTTT	CASSPGLTGELFF
TRBV27	TRBJ2-1	TRBD2	NA	15	TGTGCCAGCAGTTTTTCCCCGGGAGGGTTAAATGAGCAGTTCTTC	CASSFSPGGLNEQFF
TRBV10-3	TRBJ2-5	TRBD1	few	12	TGTGCCATCAGCGGACAGGGAGAGACCCAGTACTTC	CAISGQGETQYF
TRBV5-5	TRBJ2-5	TRBD1	NA	14	TGTGCCAGCAGCCAGACGACAGGGCGGGAGACCCAGTACTTC	CASSQTTGRETQYF
TRBV4-1	TRBJ2-1	TRBD2	few	16	TGCGCCAGCAGCCCCAAGCGGGGTAGCTCCTACAATGAGCAGTTCTTC	CASSPKRGSSYNEQFF
TRBV2	TRBJ1-2	NA	few	12	TGTGCCAGCAGCTTACTTACAGTTGGCTACACCTTC	CASSLLTVGYTF
TRBV10-3	TRBJ2-5	TRBD2	few	15	TGTGCCATCAGGCGGGAGGCTGCTTGGCAAGAGACCCAGTACTTC	CAIRREAAWQETQYF
TRBV6-5	TRBJ2-7	NA	NA	15	TGTGCCAGCAGCCGAACCCGGGATGGCGGGTACGAGCAGTACTTC	CASSRTRDGGYEQYF
TRBV4-3	TRBJ2-2	TRBD2	NA	18	TGCGCCAGCAGCCATACCGGGACTAGCGATCGAGGCACCGGGGAGCTGTTTTTT	CASSHTGTSDRGTGELFF
TRBV7-2	TRBJ2-3	TRBD2	NA	17	TGTGCCAGCAGCTTAGTTCGGGCTAGCGGGAATACAGATACGCAGTATTTT	CASSLVRASGNTDTQYF
TRBV7-2	TRBJ2-1	NA	few	15	TGTGCCAGCAGCTTAGCGGCTAGCTCCTACAATGAGCAGTTCTTC	CASSLAASSYNEQFF
TRBV27	TRBJ1-5	NA	NA	16	TGTGCCAGCAGCCTCGGGGGTGGCCGTAGTTATCAGCCCCAGCATTTT	CASSLGGGRSYQPQHF